The 7 T cell receptor beta chains reported below all come from one sample, sequenced in a study of cytomegalovirus exposure and HLA in healthy donors. PCR employed 60 Vbeta and 13 Jbeta primers. The method was immunoSEQ multiplex PCR; TCRdb's version includes in-frame clones alone and lacks a portion of them. Here the sample spans some 120,000 clones, approximately 68% being singletons. Source material: PBMCs. All receptors derive from a man aged 25-40 years in good health and CMV-seropositive.

This rearrangement joins TRBV28 to TRBJ1-5, with TRBD1 identical over 8 bases. V lost 3 bases and J lost 4; bases outside the gene matches: 14. The V gene's germline CDR1 is MDHEN and CDR2 SYDVKM. This CDR3 has 18 amino acids. Here the CDR3 DNA reads TGTGCCAGCAGTTTTATTTTAGGCTCGGGACAGGAGAATCAGCCCCAGCATTTT. It specifies CASSFILGSGQENQPQHF.

The gene calls are TRBV27 and TRBJ2-7; tentatively, D is TRBD1 (5 bases). Germline V gene lookup returns CDR1 MNHEY and CDR2 SMNVEV (reference sequence). V lost 5 bases and J 3 bases, leaving 20 bases between the germline ends. CDR3 length: 16 residues. Here the CDR3 DNA reads TGTGCCAGCAGTCCATCACCAGGGTTTCAGGGCTACGAGCAGTACTTC. This codes for CASSPSPGFQGYEQYF.

This clone occurred a few times. The J gene is TRBJ2-1, the V gene TRBV12-5; 11 positions agree with TRBD2. V gave up 7 bases and J gave up 10 bases; unmatched junction bases: 9. Germline CDR1 LGHNT, CDR2 FRNRAP. The CDR3 has 14 amino acids. The CDR3 sequence is CASVGTSGRGEQFF. Written as DNA, the CDR3 is TGTGCTAGTGTTGGGACTAGCGGTAGGGGAGAGCAGTTCTTC.

This sequence joins TRBV5-1 and TRBJ2-1; 8 nucleotides align to TRBD1. With V trimmed by 0 bases and J by 7 bases, 6 bases remained unmatched. CDR1 SGHRS and CDR2 YFSETQ come from the germline V gene. This CDR3 is built from 15 residues. The CDR3 sequence is CASSLGRGLRNEQFF. CDR3 nucleotides: TGCGCCAGCAGCTTGGGCAGGGGGCTCCGGAATGAGCAGTTCTTC.

The genes are TRBV19 and TRBJ2-7; D is perhaps TRBD1 (6 bases). The CDR3 runs to 13 residues. Looked up from germline, CDR1 is LNHDA and CDR2 is SQIVND (reference sequence). The V end was cut by 9 bases, the J end by 3 bases, with 15 bases between. In DNA, the CDR3 is TGTGCCAGCGGGCCAGGGGAAGACTACGAGCAGTACTTC. It specifies CASGPGEDYEQYF.

V is TRBV20-1 and J is TRBJ1-5; the D gene is possibly TRBD1 (6 bases). Germline loops: CDR1 DFQATT, CDR2 SNEGSKA (reference sequence). Trimming took off 6 bases at V and 11 bases at J, with 11 bases between the two ends. There are 10 residues in the CDR3. The CDR3 is CSARGFAQHF. The CDR3 DNA follows: TGCAGTGCGAGGGGGTTTGCCCAGCATTTT.

The V and J genes are TRBV5-1 and TRBJ2-3; D is unclear. The CDR3 has 13 amino acids. Looked up from germline, CDR1 is SGHRS and CDR2 is YFSETQ. V was trimmed by 1 base and J by 5 bases, leaving 8 bases between them. The CDR3 sequence is CASSLQARDTQYF. In DNA, the CDR3 is TGCGCCAGCAGCTTGCAAGCGAGAGATACGCAGTATTTT.